This T cell receptor beta chain is from a study of CD8 T cells in Susac syndrome. Random hexamers were used to reverse transcribe 0.5 to 1 ug of RNA. The method of amplification for TCR beta CDR3 was immunoSEQ multiplex PCR, covering 54 Vbeta and 13 Jbeta. TCRdb reprocessed the immunoSEQ multiplex PCR reads via MiXCR and lists one record per CDR3 protein. The table shows approximately 300,000 distinct CDR3 sequences, with about 82% occurring only once. Negative isolation was used for CD8+ and CD4+ T cells, and FACS enrichment was applied to TEMRA cells. The junction had 9 bases not matched to a gene; V was cut back by 3 bases and J by 4 bases. This CDR3 spans 17 amino acids. Germline CDR1 is MDHEN and CDR2 is SYDVKM.

The chain joins TRBV28 to TRBJ2-5; 12 nucleotides match TRBD2. Sequenced: CD8+ T cells from PBMCs. The TCR sequence derives from a human donor with multiple sclerosis. The CDR3 DNA sequence: TGTGCCAGCAGTTTCGCCAGGGTGGGACTAGCGGGAGAGACCCAGTACTTC. Translation: CASSFARVGLAGETQYF. The full variable domain, in which reference TRBV28 and TRBJ2-5 provide the parts outside the CDR3, is DVKVTQSSRYLVKRTGEKVFLECVQDMDHENMFWYRQDPGLGLRLIYFSYDVKMKEKGDIPEGYSVSREKKERFSLILESASTNQTSMYLCASSFARVGLAGETQYFGPGTRLLVL.